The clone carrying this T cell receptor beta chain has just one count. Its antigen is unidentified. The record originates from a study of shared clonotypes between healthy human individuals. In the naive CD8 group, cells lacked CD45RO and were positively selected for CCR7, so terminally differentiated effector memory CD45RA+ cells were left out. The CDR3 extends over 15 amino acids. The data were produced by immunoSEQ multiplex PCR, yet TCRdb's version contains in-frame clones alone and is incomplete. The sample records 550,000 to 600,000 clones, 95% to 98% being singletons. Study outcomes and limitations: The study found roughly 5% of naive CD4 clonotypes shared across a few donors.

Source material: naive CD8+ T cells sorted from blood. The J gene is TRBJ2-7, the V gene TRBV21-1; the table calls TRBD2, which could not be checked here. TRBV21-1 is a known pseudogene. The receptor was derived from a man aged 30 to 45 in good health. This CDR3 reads CASSPHRVSSYEQYF. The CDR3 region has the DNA TGTGCCAGCAGCCCCCACCGAGTAAGCTCCTACGAGCAGTACTTC.